Listed here is a single TCR beta chain. The antigen remains unidentified. This entry belongs to a study of cytomegalovirus exposure and HLA in healthy donors. General study findings and limits: The later analysis indicated that the majority of CMV-associated TCR beta chains appeared HLA-restricted.

Healthy bone marrow donors made up the donors. Use of 60 Vbeta and 13 Jbeta primers characterized the PCR. Libraries were prepared by immunoSEQ multiplex PCR; TCRdb keeps only in-frame clonotypes and omits some of them. Its table lists tens of thousands of clones. V was cut by 3 bases and J by 4 bases, with 14 bases left in between. There are 15 residues in the CDR3. Germline V lookup: CDR1 MNHNY, CDR2 SVGAGI (reference sequence). The sequencing sample was made of PBMCs. This sequence originates from a man aged 40-55 years in good health and CMV-seropositive. V and J are TRBV6-6 and TRBJ2-3; weak D call: TRBD1 (5 bases). CDR3 amino acids: CASSYRTGSADTQYF. In nucleotides, the CDR3 is TGTGCCAGCAGTTATCGCACAGGCTCGGCAGATACGCAGTATTTT.